The T cell receptor beta chain under discussion was sequenced for a study of molecular identifiers for immune sequencing clone quantification. Study in general: Four portions were sequenced after RNA from roughly 21,000 or 96,000 naive CD8 cells was split five ways in replicates.

Study conclusions and caveats: Whereas clones above 20 RNA copies held under 1% of naive-cell molecules, they held over 98% of effector molecules.

A few counts support this clonotype. Its antigen is not known. A much larger clone differs from this one at a single base, so this may be a read error. Naive CD8 T cells were sorted, and the gate applied was CD8+CD4-CCR7+CD45RA+. The CDR3 covers 14 residues. Trimming stripped 4 bases from V and 8 bases from J, with 14 bases between. Germline V gene sequence: CDR1 MNHEY, CDR2 SMNVEV (reference sequence). Making the bulk TCR libraries relied on previously described methods and listed TCR primers. MiXCR was run by TCRdb on the PCR reads, yielding one entry per CDR3 protein. The table has some 8,500 distinct CDR3 sequences, under 15% seen once.

Input material: naive CD8+ T cells from blood, with Jurkat cell RNA spiked in. The subset was: FACS-sorted CD8+CD4-CCR7+CD45RA+ naive T cells. The receptor was isolated from a human donor in good health. Some libraries in this study had Jurkat cell RNA spiked in. The V and J genes are TRBV27 and TRBJ1-4; D is uncertain. The CDR3: CASSYGLRLEKLFF. The CDR3 nucleotides read TGTGCCAGCAGTTATGGGCTGCGATTGGAAAAACTGTTTTTT.